The 5 T cell receptor beta chains presented below share a single source sample, sequenced in a study of OX40 agonist ivuxolimab in advanced cancers. Assay: immunoSEQ multiplex PCR; the TCRdb copy retains only in-frame clones and omits some. The sample holds about 37,000 clones, more than 75% seen once. This specimen consisted of CD4+ or CD8+ T cells sorted from blood, obtained in a trial of the OX40 agonist ivuxolimab. Receptors originate from an adult with an advanced solid tumor such as melanoma, head and neck, liver or kidney cancer.

The genes are TRBV4-3 and TRBJ1-2; D remains unclear. Germline V lookup: CDR1 LGHNA, CDR2 YSLEER. This CDR3 is 16 amino acids long. Trimming cost V 0 bases and J 3 bases, with 14 bases left between them. The CDR3 nucleotides read TGCGCCAGCAGCCAAGATTATGGGGTGATTGACTATGGCTACACCTTC. Encoded protein: CASSQDYGVIDYGYTF.

V and J are TRBV7-9 and TRBJ2-7; D unresolved. V was pared by 2 bases and J by 7 bases, with 9 bases between. From germline, CDR1 is SEHNR and CDR2 FQNEAQ (reference sequence). CDR3 length: 12 residues. The CDR3 region is CASSLSSPEQYF. In nucleotides, the CDR3 is TGTGCCAGCAGCTTATCCAGCCCGGAGCAGTACTTC.

The chain combines TRBV2 with TRBJ1-6; TRBD1 aligns across 7 bases. Per the germline V gene, CDR1 is SNHLY and CDR2 is FYNNEI. The CDR3 has 14 amino acids. Trimming at V came to 1 base and at J to 7 bases, leaving 1 base not matched to a gene. The CDR3 DNA follows: TGTGCCAGCAGTGAAGGACAGGGCAATTCACCCCTCCACTTT. The encoded protein is CASSEGQGNSPLHF.

The genes are TRBV5-5 and TRBJ2-7; TRBD2 is a possible D gene (5 bases). Germline CDR1 SGHKS, CDR2 YYEKEE (reference sequence). The V end was cut by 3 bases, the J end by 0 bases, with 7 bases between. The CDR3 has 13 residues. The CDR3: CASSSRGSYEQYF. CDR3 coding DNA: TGTGCCAGCAGCTCTCGGGGCTCCTACGAGCAGTACTTC.

This clone was seen once. This sequence joins TRBV5-4 and TRBJ2-7; no clear D. The V and J ends lost 0 bases and 2 bases respectively, with 9 bases between them. Per germline, CDR1 SGHNT and CDR2 YYREEE (reference sequence). This CDR3 spans 14 amino acids. The CDR3 here is CASSLDSSPYEQYF. The CDR3 DNA reads as TGTGCCAGCAGCTTGGACAGCAGTCCCTACGAGCAGTACTTC.